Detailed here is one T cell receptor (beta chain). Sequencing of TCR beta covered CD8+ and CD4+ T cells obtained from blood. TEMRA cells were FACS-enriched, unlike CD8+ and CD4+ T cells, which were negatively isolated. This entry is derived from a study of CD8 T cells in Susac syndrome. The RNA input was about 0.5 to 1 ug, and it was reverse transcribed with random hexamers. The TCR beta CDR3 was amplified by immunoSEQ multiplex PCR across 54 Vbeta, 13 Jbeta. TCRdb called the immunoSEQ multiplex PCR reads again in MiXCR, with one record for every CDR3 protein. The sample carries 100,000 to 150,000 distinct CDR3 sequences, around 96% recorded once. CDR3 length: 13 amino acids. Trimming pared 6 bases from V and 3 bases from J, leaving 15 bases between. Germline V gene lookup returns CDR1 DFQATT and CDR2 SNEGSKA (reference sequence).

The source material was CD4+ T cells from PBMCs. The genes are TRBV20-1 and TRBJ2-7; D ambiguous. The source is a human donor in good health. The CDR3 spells CSAPGKQGYEQYF. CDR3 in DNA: TGCAGTGCGCCGGGCAAGCAAGGCTACGAGCAGTACTTC.